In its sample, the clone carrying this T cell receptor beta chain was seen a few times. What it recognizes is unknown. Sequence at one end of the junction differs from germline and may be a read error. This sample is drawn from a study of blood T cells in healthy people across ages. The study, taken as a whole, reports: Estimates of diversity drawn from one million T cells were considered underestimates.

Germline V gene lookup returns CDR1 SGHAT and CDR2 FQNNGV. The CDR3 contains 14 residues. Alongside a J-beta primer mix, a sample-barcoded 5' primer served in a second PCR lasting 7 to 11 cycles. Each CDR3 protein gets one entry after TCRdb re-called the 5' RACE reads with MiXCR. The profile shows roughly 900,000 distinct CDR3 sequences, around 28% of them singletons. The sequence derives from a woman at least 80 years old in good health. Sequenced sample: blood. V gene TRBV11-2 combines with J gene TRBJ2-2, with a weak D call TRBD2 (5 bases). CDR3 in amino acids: CASSLFVYTGERFF. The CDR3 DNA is TGTGCCAGCAGCCTTTTCGTGTACACCGGGGAGCGGTTTTTT.